This T cell receptor beta chain was sequenced for a study of T cells in Graves' hyperthyroidism and ophthalmopathy. Amplification of TCR beta CDR3 regions used RNA as the template. The HTBI primer set served for first-round RT-PCR of the TCR CDR3. TCRdb ran MiXCR on the multiplex PCR reads and lists one entry per CDR3 protein. The sample contains approximately 590,000 distinct CDR3 sequences, 15% to 17% of which appear only once. The V end was cut by 3 bases, the J end by 0 bases, with 12 bases between. The CDR3 consists of 16 residues. The germline V gene has CDR1 KGHDR and CDR2 SFDVKD. The study defined stable Graves' hyperthyroidism as no ophthalmopathy progression within 18 months. Participants, patients aged 18 to 65, had newly diagnosed hyperthyroidism with a duration under 2 months. Exclusion of patients followed from uncontrolled infection, other autoimmune disease, pregnancy or lactation.

This clonotype originated in a woman under 40 with Graves' hyperthyroidism. The sequencing sample was made of blood. The V gene is TRBV24-1, the J gene TRBJ2-3; D call uncertain. In nucleotides, the CDR3 is TGTGCCACCAGTGATGGAAGACGACCGAGCACAGATACGCAGTATTTT. Amino acid sequence: CATSDGRRPSTDTQYF.